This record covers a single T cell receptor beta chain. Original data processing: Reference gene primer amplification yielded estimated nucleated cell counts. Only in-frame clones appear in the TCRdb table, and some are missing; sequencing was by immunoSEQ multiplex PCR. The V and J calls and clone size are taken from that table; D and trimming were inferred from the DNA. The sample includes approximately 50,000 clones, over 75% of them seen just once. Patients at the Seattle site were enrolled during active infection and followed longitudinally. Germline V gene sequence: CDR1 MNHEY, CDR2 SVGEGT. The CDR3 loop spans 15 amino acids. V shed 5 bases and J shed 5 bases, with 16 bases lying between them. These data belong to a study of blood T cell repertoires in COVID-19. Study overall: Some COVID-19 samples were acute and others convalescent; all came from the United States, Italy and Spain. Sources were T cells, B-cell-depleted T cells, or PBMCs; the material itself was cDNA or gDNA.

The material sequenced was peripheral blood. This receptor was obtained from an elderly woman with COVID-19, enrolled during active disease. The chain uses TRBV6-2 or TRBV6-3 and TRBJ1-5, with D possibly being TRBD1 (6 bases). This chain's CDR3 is CASSHFGGAHQPQHF. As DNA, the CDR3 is TGTGCCAGCAGTCACTTCGGGGGGGCACATCAGCCCCAGCATTTT.